This record covers a single T cell receptor beta chain. The data originate from a study of blood T cell repertoires in COVID-19. Produced via immunoSEQ multiplex PCR; TCRdb's table is partial and in-frame only. The sample shows 250,000 or so clones, roughly 85% of them seen only once. There are 14 residues in the CDR3. V lost 5 bases, J lost 4 bases, and 4 bases stayed unmatched. Per germline, CDR1 SEHNR and CDR2 FQNEAQ (reference sequence). Cohorts were based on clinical histories the participants reported. The sequencing input was PBMCs or T cells enriched from blood (not recorded which). The V call is TRBV7-9, the J call TRBJ1-2; 10 bases are a match to TRBD1. This sequence was found in a man under 40 who had recovered from COVID-19. The CDR3 DNA follows: TGTGCCAGCAGCCCGGGACAGGGGTTCTATGGCTACACCTTC. It translates to CASSPGQGFYGYTF. Full variable domain (rest looked up from reference TRBV7-9 and TRBJ1-2): DTGVSQNPRHKITKRGQNVTFRCDPISEHNRLYWYRQTLGQGPEFLTYFQNEAQLEKSRLLSDRFSAERPKGSFSTLEIQRTEQGDSAMYLCASSPGQGFYGYTFGSGTRLTVV.